The 32 T cell receptor beta chains below were found in one sample sequenced in a study of shared clonotypes between healthy human individuals. TCRdb's copy holds only in-frame clones and misses some; the assay was immunoSEQ multiplex PCR. The table shows roughly 2 million clones, with roughly 96% occurring only once. Sequenced input: naive CD4+ T cells sorted from blood. Specified subset: CD45RA+ positively selected. All receptors derive from a man between 18 and 35 years old in good health.

The rearrangement joins TRBV2 to TRBJ2-5; 7 bases are shared with TRBD1. Per the germline V gene, CDR1 is SNHLY and CDR2 is FYNNEI. J lost 2 bases, V lost 5 bases, and 5 bases had no gene match. The CDR3 is 14 residues long. The chain's CDR3 is CASSRQGGQETQYF. As DNA, the CDR3 is TGTGCCAGCAGTCGACAGGGTGGACAAGAGACCCAGTACTTC.

The chain has TRBV7-3 and TRBJ2-3, with TRBD2 identical over 7 bases. Germline trimming cut 5 bases from V and 4 bases from J; bases unmatched to any gene: 12. CDR1 SGHTA and CDR2 FQGTGA come from the germline V gene. The CDR3 spans 16 residues. CDR3: CASSTPGKRGADTQYF. The CDR3, as DNA: TGTGCCAGCAGCACCCCGGGGAAGCGGGGCGCAGATACGCAGTATTTT.

This rearrangement joins TRBV6-1 to TRBJ2-3, with 14 bases identical to TRBD2. V gave up 2 bases and J gave up 6 bases; unmatched junction bases: 1. CDR1 MNHNS and CDR2 SASEGT come from the germline V gene. The CDR3 extends over 15 amino acids. The CDR3 coding sequence is TGTGCCAGCAGTGAAAGGACTAGCGGGAGGGATACGCAGTATTTT. This codes for CASSERTSGRDTQYF.

The V and J genes are TRBV4-3 and TRBJ1-3; D is perhaps TRBD1 (6 bases). Germline assignment: CDR1 LGHNA and CDR2 YSLEER. Trimming pared 0 bases from V and 4 bases from J, leaving 13 bases between. This CDR3 comprises 16 residues. CDR3: CASSQDLPRGGNTIYF. In nucleotides, the CDR3 is TGCGCCAGCAGCCAAGATCTCCCCAGGGGAGGAAACACCATATATTTT.

The chain is built from TRBV5-4 and TRBJ2-1; D is unresolved. The CDR3 loop spans 13 amino acids. Trimming shortened V by 2 bases and J by 7 bases, and 10 bases separated the two germline ends. The germline CDR1 and CDR2 sequences are SGHNT and YYREEE (reference sequence). The DNA for the CDR3 is TGTGCCAGCAGCTTAGGCCAAGGGAATGAGCAGTTCTTC. Its translation: CASSLGQGNEQFF.

The chain is built from TRBV5-1 and TRBJ1-4, with D hard to call. The germline gives CDR1 SGHRS, CDR2 YFSETQ. The CDR3 is 16 residues long. V dropped 0 bases and J dropped 3 bases, with 12 bases sitting between them. CDR3 nucleotide sequence: TGCGCCAGCAGCTTGGAGGGTGGGAACTCTAATGAAAAACTGTTTTTT. It encodes CASSLEGGNSNEKLFF.

The gene calls are TRBV28 and TRBJ1-5; D unresolved. The CDR3 spans 16 residues. Germline loops: CDR1 MDHEN, CDR2 SYDVKM. V was cut by 7 bases and J by 4 bases, with 20 bases left in between. The DNA of the CDR3 is TGTGCCAGCAATCCTTGGGCCCAGGCTGTTAATCAGCCCCAGCATTTT. Amino acids: CASNPWAQAVNQPQHF.

This sequence joins TRBV27 and TRBJ1-6; D call uncertain. This CDR3 contains 17 residues. Trimming pared 2 bases from V and 6 bases from J, leaving 17 bases between. Germline values: CDR1 MNHEY, CDR2 SMNVEV (reference sequence). Here the CDR3 reads CASSLGFAGPSNSPLHF. CDR3 nucleotides: TGTGCCAGCAGTTTAGGGTTCGCCGGGCCCTCTAATTCACCCCTCCACTTT.

This chain connects TRBV6-5 to TRBJ2-7; 8 nucleotides agree with TRBD1. Germline values: CDR1 MNHEY, CDR2 SVGAGI. V lost 10 bases, J lost 5 bases, and 10 bases stayed unmatched. The CDR3 spans 13 residues. CDR3 in amino acids: CATRAGGYNEQYF. The DNA of the CDR3 is TGTGCCACGAGGGCAGGGGGCTACAACGAGCAGTACTTC.

The rearrangement uses TRBV6-5 and TRBJ2-7; D ambiguous. This CDR3 comprises 14 residues. The V gene lost 0 bases and the J gene lost 0 bases, with 6 bases spanning the gap. Germline loops: CDR1 MNHEY, CDR2 SVGAGI. This CDR3 reads CASSYSLGSYEQYF. The CDR3 nucleotides are TGTGCCAGCAGTTACTCCTTAGGCTCCTACGAGCAGTACTTC.

This chain links TRBV28 with TRBJ2-5; D not resolved. The CDR3 loop spans 14 amino acids. Trimming took 3 bases from V and 1 from J, leaving 9 bases between them. Germline CDR1 MDHEN, CDR2 SYDVKM. The CDR3 bases are TGTGCCAGCAGTTTTGGGTTCTCCCAAGAGACCCAGTACTTC. Amino acid sequence: CASSFGFSQETQYF.

This clone showed up just once. The rearrangement links TRBV7-8 to TRBJ2-5; 11 nucleotides match TRBD2. Germline V CDR1 and CDR2: SGHVS, FQNEAQ. Trimming took 5 bases from V and 5 from J; bases not matched to a gene: 7. This CDR3 is built from 15 residues. The CDR3 region has the DNA TGTGCCAGCAGCACACGTCGGACTAGCGGGGAGACCCAGTACTTC. Translating gives CASSTRRTSGETQYF.

This clone was detected once. In DNA form, the CDR3 reads TGCGCCAGCAGTGAAGGTCCACGGCAGCCCCAGCATTTT. It encodes CASSEGPRQPQHF. This sequence joins TRBV10-1 and TRBJ1-5, with D unresolved. Trimming cost V 3 bases and J 7 bases, with 10 bases left between them. The CDR3 runs 13 residues. The germline gives CDR1 WNHNN, CDR2 SYGVQD (reference sequence).

The chain uses TRBV11-3 and TRBJ2-3, with 11 bases that match TRBD2. Germline CDR1 reads SGHNT; CDR2 reads YENEEA. V shed 5 bases and J 1 base; nucleotides not matched to a gene: 8. The CDR3 loop spans 17 amino acids. For the CDR3, the DNA is TGTGCCAGCAGCCAGAATAGCGGGGGGGCGGGCACAGATACGCAGTATTTT. It encodes CASSQNSGGAGTDTQYF.

The chain is built from TRBV5-1 and TRBJ2-7, with TRBD1 matching over 9 bases. The CDR3 extends over 15 amino acids. Trimming cost V 0 bases and J 3 bases; bases outside gene matches: 4. CDR1 SGHRS and CDR2 YFSETQ come from the germline V gene. CDR3 DNA sequence: TGCGCCAGCAGCTTGGAGGTGACAGGGGGCTACGAGCAGTACTTC. Translation gives CASSLEVTGGYEQYF. Complete variable domain (other parts from reference TRBV5-1 and TRBJ2-7): KAGVTQTPRYLIKTRGQQVTLSCSPISGHRSVSWYQQTPGQGLQFLFEYFSETQRNKGNFPGRFSGRQFSNSRSEMNVSTLELGDSALYLCASSLEVTGGYEQYFGPGTRLTVT.

The chain uses TRBV4-1 and TRBJ2-7; no definite D call. CDR3 length: 15 residues. With 4 bases removed from V and 2 bases from J, the gap between germline ends came to 15 bases. The germline V gene has CDR1 MGHRA and CDR2 YSYEKL. The CDR3 nucleotides read TGCGCCAGCAGCCCGGGCGGAGACATGGCCTACGAGCAGTACTTC. Translating it yields CASSPGGDMAYEQYF.

The J gene is TRBJ1-4, the V gene TRBV4-1; 7 bases align to TRBD1. CDR3 length: 13 amino acids. The V segment lost 11 bases and the J segment 4 bases; nucleotides outside the gene matches: 7. Germline V gives CDR1 MGHRA, CDR2 YSYEKL. CDR3 DNA sequence: TGCGCCTCAGGACAGGCTTATAATGAAAAACTGTTTTTT. Translation: CASGQAYNEKLFF.

The rearrangement uses TRBV6-5 and TRBJ1-6; 7 nucleotides match TRBD1. The germline V gene encodes CDR1 MNHEY and CDR2 SVGAGI. CDR3 length: 14 residues. J was trimmed by 8 bases and V by 5 bases; bases with no gene match: 6. The CDR3 is CASSNRGSYSPLHF. The CDR3 DNA reads TGTGCCAGCAGTAACAGGGGATCGTATTCACCCCTCCACTTT.

The chain uses TRBV11-2 and TRBJ1-4, with 7 positions matching TRBD1. The CDR3 has 16 residues. V shed 4 bases, J shed 4 bases, and the junction held 9 bases outside the gene matches. The germline gives CDR1 SGHAT, CDR2 FQNNGV. The CDR3 sequence: CASSSTGQFINEKLFF. The DNA of the CDR3 is TGTGCCAGCAGCTCTACGGGACAGTTTATTAATGAAAAACTGTTTTTT.

The chain links TRBV4-1 to TRBJ2-3, with D uncertain. The CDR3 consists of 13 residues. Germline-derived CDR1 and CDR2 are MGHRA and YSYEKL. V was cut by 1 base and J by 2 bases, with 4 bases left in between. The CDR3 DNA reads as TGCGCCAGCAGCCAAGTTAACACAGATACGCAGTATTTT. Translating gives CASSQVNTDTQYF.

This chain uses TRBV28 with TRBJ2-7; no firm D call. Between the trimmed V and J ends, which lost 1 base and 7 bases, there was a span of 14 bases. Germline V gene sequence: CDR1 MDHEN, CDR2 SYDVKM. This CDR3 is built from 14 residues. In nucleotides, the CDR3 is TGTGCCAGCAGTTTATCGACCCACCGGGTGGAGCAGTACTTC. It is translated as CASSLSTHRVEQYF.

This chain uses TRBV5-1 with TRBJ2-7; 13 bases agree with TRBD2. With 5 bases clipped from V and 7 bases from J, the junction kept 15 bases outside the gene matches. This CDR3 region has 17 residues. From germline, CDR1 is SGHRS and CDR2 YFSETQ. The CDR3 loop reads CASSSTTSGRDDWEQYF. In DNA form, the CDR3 reads TGCGCCAGCAGTTCTACCACTAGCGGGAGGGATGATTGGGAGCAGTACTTC.

This rearrangement joins TRBV5-1 to TRBJ2-7, with 12 bases matching TRBD2. J was trimmed by 6 bases and V by 4 bases; bases with no gene match: 2. CDR3 length: 13 amino acids. Germline V gene data show CDR1 as SGHRS and CDR2 as YFSETQ. The CDR3 loop reads CASSELAGGEQYF. CDR3 nucleotides: TGCGCCAGCAGCGAACTAGCGGGAGGCGAGCAGTACTTC. The whole variable domain, filled in from reference TRBV5-1 and TRBJ2-7, reads KAGVTQTPRYLIKTRGQQVTLSCSPISGHRSVSWYQQTPGQGLQFLFEYFSETQRNKGNFPGRFSGRQFSNSRSEMNVSTLELGDSALYLCASSELAGGEQYFGPGTRLTVT.

The rearrangement links TRBV30 to TRBJ2-5; 7 bases are a match to TRBD2. The germline V gene encodes CDR1 GTSNPN and CDR2 SVGIG (reference sequence). The CDR3 covers 13 residues. With 5 bases clipped from V and 4 bases from J, the junction kept 7 bases outside the gene matches. The CDR3 DNA sequence: TGTGCCTGGGGTCGCGGGGGATCAGAGACCCAGTACTTC. As protein: CAWGRGGSETQYF.

The genes are TRBV29-1 and TRBJ2-7; D is unresolved. The CDR3 consists of 12 residues. In germline, CDR1 is SQVTM, CDR2 ANQGSEA. Deletions cut 6 bases from V and 0 bases from J, with 9 bases between. The CDR3 reads CSVRPSSYEQYF. In nucleotides, the CDR3 is TGCAGCGTGCGGCCAAGCTCCTACGAGCAGTACTTC.

The chain carries TRBV18 and TRBJ2-1; D is perhaps TRBD2 (6 bases). CDR1 KGHSH and CDR2 LQKENI come from the germline V gene. CDR3 length equals 13 residues. The ends were cut back, 0 bases at V and 11 bases at J, with 11 bases in the middle. The CDR3 spells CASSPPGLAQQFF. For the CDR3, the DNA is TGTGCCAGCTCACCACCGGGGCTAGCGCAGCAGTTCTTC.

The chain couples TRBV7-8 to TRBJ2-7, with D perhaps matching TRBD1 or TRBD2 (6 bases each). CDR1 and CDR2 (germline): SGHVS, FQNEAQ. Deletions cut 1 base from V and 3 bases from J, with 10 bases between. The CDR3 contains 14 residues. Here the CDR3 DNA reads TGTGCCAGCAGCTTAGGTAGGGGGGACTACGAGCAGTACTTC. Its protein is CASSLGRGDYEQYF.

J is TRBJ1-2 and V is TRBV11-2; the D gene is possibly TRBD1 (5 bases). Germline V CDR1 and CDR2: SGHAT, FQNNGV. The CDR3 length is 17 residues. V was pared by 5 bases and J by 2 bases, with 21 bases between. The CDR3 protein is CASSHLGEGRANYGYTF. For the CDR3, the DNA is TGTGCCAGCAGCCACTTGGGGGAGGGTAGAGCGAACTATGGCTACACCTTC.

The sample holds one count of this clone. The chain has TRBV6-6 and TRBJ2-2, with TRBD1 matching 7 bases. This CDR3 region has 15 residues. Per germline, CDR1 MNHNY and CDR2 SVGAGI (reference sequence). V lost 0 bases and J lost 7; bases outside the gene matches: 5. The CDR3 loop reads CASSYSDRNGGELFF. CDR3 bases: TGTGCCAGCAGTTACTCGGACAGGAACGGCGGGGAGCTGTTTTTT.

This sequence joins TRBV7-2 and TRBJ2-1; D is unclear. Germline V gene sequence: CDR1 SGHTA, CDR2 FQGNSA. Trimming removed 1 base at V and 4 bases at J, with 11 bases between. The CDR3 sequence is 15 residues long. The CDR3 DNA sequence: TGTGCCAGCAGCTTAGATCGGAACGATTACAATGAGCAGTTCTTC. Encoded protein: CASSLDRNDYNEQFF.

This chain links TRBV11-2 with TRBJ2-3; the D gene is possibly TRBD2 (5 bases). V lost 5 bases, J lost 5 bases, and 14 bases lay in between. This CDR3 is 14 amino acids long. The germline gives CDR1 SGHAT, CDR2 FQNNGV. The CDR3 bases are TGTGCCAGCAGCCTCGGACTGGCTGTAGATACGCAGTATTTT. Protein product: CASSLGLAVDTQYF. Together with reference TRBV11-2 and TRBJ2-3, the CDR3 gives the full variable domain: EAGVAQSPRYKIIEKRQSVAFWCNPISGHATLYWYQQILGQGPKLLIQFQNNGVVDDSQLPKDRFSAERLKGVDSTLKIQPAKLEDSAVYLCASSLGLAVDTQYFGPGTRLTVL.

This chain joins TRBV6-1 and TRBJ2-5; 7 bases are a match to TRBD1. V dropped 4 bases and J dropped 4; count of bases not matched to a gene: 9. The germline V gene has CDR1 MNHNS and CDR2 SASEGT. This CDR3 is 15 amino acids long. The CDR3 DNA sequence: TGTGCCAGCAGTGGCAGGGGGAAGGGGGCAGAGACCCAGTACTTC. Amino acids: CASSGRGKGAETQYF.